The sequence of this T cell receptor beta chain was determined in a study of cytomegalovirus exposure and HLA in healthy donors. With 6 bases removed from V and 5 bases from J, the gap between germline ends came to 17 bases. This CDR3 has 15 amino acids. Per the germline V gene, CDR1 is MNHEY and CDR2 is SVGAGI. The study ran its PCR with 60 Vbeta and 13 Jbeta primers. Libraries were prepared by immunoSEQ multiplex PCR; TCRdb keeps only in-frame clonotypes and omits some of them. Among 65,000 to 95,000 clones listed, under 80% were seen once. Notes on this clone: Antigen specificity is unknown.

Study-wide results and caveats: As confirmed in vitro, a few CMV-associated chains were specific for CMV antigens.

The sequenced sample was PBMCs. V usage is TRBV6-5 and J usage is TRBJ2-4; a weak D match, TRBD1 (5 bases). The receptor was isolated from a human donor in good health. DNA for the CDR3: TGTGCCAGCAGCCAAACAGGAGCCCCGGAAAACATTCAGTACTTC. This encodes CASSQTGAPENIQYF.